Following are 21 T cell receptor beta chains from one sample sequenced in a study of shared T cell receptors in the human thymus (dated by TCRdb to 2020 to 2023). Library creation used the immunoSEQ multiplex PCR assay. TCRdb retrieved this table from immuneACCESS and kept in-frame rearrangements only. Not all clones are present; in checked studies, unresolved V genes account for under half, and no reason is known for the remainder. Recorded for this sample are over 450,000 clones; about four fifths of them occurred a single time. The ten biggest clones cover roughly 0.013% of the sample. The sample was also linked to a second study, of human thymus T cells.

The source material was thymocytes. These TCRs come from a boy younger than two with a congenital heart defect. Donor details come from another sample of the same person, matched by shared clones.

The J gene is TRBJ1-5, the V gene TRBV6-1, with D uncertain. CDR3 size: 14 residues. V lost 6 bases, J lost 1 base, and 10 bases lay in between. Per germline, CDR1 MNHNS and CDR2 SASEGT. CDR3: CASSLNISNQPQHF. The CDR3 coding sequence is TGTGCCAGCAGCCTCAACATCAGCAATCAGCCCCAGCATTTT.

This chain connects TRBV30 to TRBJ1-5; no clear D gene. V was clipped by 4 bases and J by 4 bases, with 17 bases between them. The CDR3 is made up of 15 amino acids. Per the germline V gene, CDR1 is GTSNPN and CDR2 is SVGIG (reference sequence). The CDR3 bases are TGTGCCTGGAAGGCAGGCCAAACATTTAATCAGCCCCAGCATTTT. Translation: CAWKAGQTFNQPQHF.

The sample holds a few counts of this clone. This rearrangement joins TRBV19 to TRBJ2-1; 9 bases are a match to TRBD1. Germline V CDR1 and CDR2: LNHDA, SQIVND (reference sequence). The CDR3 extends over 14 amino acids. V gave up 5 bases and J gave up 4 bases; unmatched junction bases: 3. The DNA for the CDR3 is TGTGCCAGTAGTGCGGGACAGGGTTACAATGAGCAGTTCTTC. This codes for CASSAGQGYNEQFF.

V is TRBV6-5 and J is TRBJ1-4, with 9 bases identical to TRBD1. Germline trimming cut 7 bases from V and 3 bases from J; bases unmatched to any gene: 3. The CDR3 is made up of 14 amino acids. In germline, CDR1 is MNHEY, CDR2 SVGAGI. CDR3: CASTRTGANEKLFF. In nucleotides, the CDR3 is TGTGCCAGCACCCGGACAGGGGCTAATGAAAAACTGTTTTTT.

The J gene is TRBJ2-7, the V gene TRBV7-6, with D possibly being TRBD1 (5 bases). The CDR3 extends over 13 amino acids. V was pared by 1 base and J by 3 bases, with 7 bases between. From germline, CDR1 is SGHVS and CDR2 FNYEAQ. As DNA, the CDR3 is TGTGCCAGCAGCTTAGGGACAAACTACGAGCAGTACTTC. It is translated as CASSLGTNYEQYF.

The chain has TRBV29-1 and TRBJ2-3; D possibly corresponds to TRBD1 (5 bases). The CDR3 contains 15 residues. Germline CDR1 and CDR2: SQVTM and ANQGSEA. V lost 0 bases and J lost 3, with 13 bases in between. The CDR3 coding sequence is TGCAGCGTTGAAGATGTACAGGTCACGACAGATACGCAGTATTTT. This translates into CSVEDVQVTTDTQYF.

J is TRBJ2-1 and V is TRBV19; 7 bases match TRBD1. CDR3 length equals 16 residues. Germline V CDR1 and CDR2: LNHDA, SQIVND (reference sequence). V trimming: 4 bases; J trimming: 2 bases; junction bases outside the gene matches: 8. CDR3 coding DNA: TGTGCCAGTAGTACCGATAAGGGGGCGGCCTACAATGAGCAGTTCTTC. This translates into CASSTDKGAAYNEQFF.

The chain carries TRBV5-4 and TRBJ1-2; a possible D gene is TRBD1 (6 bases). The length of the CDR3 is 15 residues. Trimming took off 6 bases at V and 4 bases at J, with 19 bases between the two ends. CDR1 SGHNT and CDR2 YYREEE come from the germline V gene (reference sequence). CDR3 in amino acids: CASTLNRLGAYGYTF. The CDR3 nucleotides are TGTGCCAGCACCCTAAACAGGCTGGGGGCCTATGGCTACACCTTC.

This chain links TRBV4-1 with TRBJ2-3, with 13 bases identical to TRBD2. V lost 1 base to trimming and J lost 3 bases; unmatched junction nucleotides: 13. The CDR3 length is 20 residues. In germline, CDR1 is MGHRA, CDR2 YSYEKL. CDR3 in DNA: TGCGCCAGCAGCCAAGGTAACCCCCGGGCGACTAGCGGGAGGACAGATACGCAGTATTTT. Amino acids: CASSQGNPRATSGRTDTQYF.

The chain is built from TRBV11-3 and TRBJ2-3; D is unclear. V was shortened by 2 bases and J by 0 bases, with 9 bases between the two germline ends. The CDR3 loop spans 15 amino acids. Germline CDR1 is SGHNT and CDR2 is YENEEA. The CDR3 loop is CASSLSTVSTDTQYF. DNA of the CDR3: TGTGCCAGCAGCTTATCCACGGTCAGCACAGATACGCAGTATTTT.

This clone has only a few counts. The chain has TRBV7-2 and TRBJ2-3; TRBD1 might be the D (5 bases). V was cut by 0 bases and J by 2 bases, with 15 bases left in between. The CDR3 is made up of 17 amino acids. The germline CDR1 and CDR2 sequences are SGHTA and FQGNSA. The CDR3 nucleotides read TGTGCCAGCAGCTTAGCTCTGCCAGGGCCGTCCACAGATACGCAGTATTTT. Translation gives CASSLALPGPSTDTQYF.

This clone was detected only a few times. V is TRBV27 and J is TRBJ2-3; D perhaps matches TRBD2 (5 bases). The CDR3 is 19 amino acids. Germline CDR1 MNHEY, CDR2 SMNVEV (reference sequence). V lost 6 bases, J lost 0 bases, and 25 bases lay in between. CDR3 region: CASSLSRHRAETSTDTQYF. CDR3 coding DNA: TGTGCCAGCAGCCTTAGTAGGCACCGAGCGGAGACCAGCACAGATACGCAGTATTTT.

The chain couples TRBV6-5 to TRBJ2-1; 7 bases line up with TRBD2. This CDR3 is 14 amino acids long. Germline assignment: CDR1 MNHEY and CDR2 SVGAGI. The J segment lost 1 base and the V segment lost 7 bases, leaving 4 bases of the junction unmatched. The CDR3 spells CASKLRESYNEQFF. CDR3 bases: TGTGCCAGCAAATTGCGGGAGTCCTACAATGAGCAGTTCTTC.

This clone was observed a few times. Germline is not matched at one junction end, which may reflect a read error. V gene TRBV28 combines with J gene TRBJ2-4; D possibly corresponds to TRBD1 (5 bases). Germline assignment: CDR1 MDHEN and CDR2 SYDVKM. This CDR3 region has 14 residues. CDR3 in amino acids: CASSISGHKSIQYF. The CDR3 DNA reads TGTGCCAGCAGTATATCCGGACACAAAAGCATTCAGTACTTC.

This clone occurred once. The V call is TRBV7-9, the J call TRBJ1-3; 10 positions agree with TRBD1. The trim removed 1 base at V and 0 bases at J, leaving 6 bases unmatched. Looked up from germline, CDR1 is SEHNR and CDR2 is FQNEAQ (reference sequence). The CDR3 consists of 18 residues. CDR3 in amino acids: CASSLESGTGVSGNTIYF. The CDR3 DNA reads as TGTGCCAGCAGCTTAGAATCCGGGACAGGGGTCTCTGGAAACACCATATATTTT. Complete variable domain (other parts from reference TRBV7-9 and TRBJ1-3): DTGVSQNPRHKITKRGQNVTFRCDPISEHNRLYWYRQTLGQGPEFLTYFQNEAQLEKSRLLSDRFSAERPKGSFSTLEIQRTEQGDSAMYLCASSLESGTGVSGNTIYFGEGSWLTVV.

V and J are TRBV5-4 and TRBJ2-3; 13 bases line up with TRBD2. Germline CDR1 SGHNT, CDR2 YYREEE (reference sequence). V was clipped by 2 bases and J by 4 bases; unmatched bases: 7. This CDR3 comprises 17 residues. The CDR3 region is CASSFDGLAGVPDTQYF. The CDR3 region has the DNA TGTGCCAGCAGCTTTGATGGACTAGCGGGAGTACCAGATACGCAGTATTTT. Based on the CDR3 plus reference TRBV5-4 and TRBJ2-3, the full variable domain is ETGVTQSPTHLIKTRGQQVTLRCSSQSGHNTVSWYQQALGQGPQFIFQYYREEENGRGNFPPRFSGLQFPNYSSELNVNALELDDSALYLCASSFDGLAGVPDTQYFGPGTRLTVL.

About this clone itself: One junction end does not reproduce the germline sequence, and a read error may be involved. The rearrangement uses TRBV7-8 and TRBJ2-1; possible D gene TRBD2, 6 bases. From germline, CDR1 is SGHVS and CDR2 FQNEAQ. The CDR3 loop spans 15 amino acids. The CDR3 reads CASSLARRSYNEQFF. CDR3 bases: TGTGCCAGCAGCCTAGCGAGGCGCTCCTACAATGAGCAGTTCTTC.

The chain couples TRBV9 to TRBJ2-5, with a tentative D call TRBD1 (5 bases). This CDR3 is built from 14 residues. V lost 0 bases and J lost 3, with 9 bases in between. Germline CDR1 reads SGDLS; CDR2 reads YYNGEE. CDR3 residues: CASSVDPTEETQYF. In DNA form, the CDR3 reads TGTGCCAGCAGCGTAGATCCGACAGAAGAGACCCAGTACTTC.

The V call is TRBV28, the J call TRBJ2-5; TRBD1 might be the D (7 bases). This CDR3 region has 15 residues. Per germline, CDR1 MDHEN and CDR2 SYDVKM. V lost 4 bases to trimming and J lost 7 bases, with 19 bases between them. CDR3 in DNA: TGTGCCAGCAGTTCTCGCAGGGGGAGGTCAGTGACCCAGTACTTC. Translating gives CASSSRRGRSVTQYF.

In the case of this clone: One end of the junction fails to match germline, which may point to a read error. CDR3 region: CSGGPNQETQYF. CDR3 DNA: TGCAGCGGGGGCCCGAACCAGGAGACCCAGTACTTC. V is TRBV29-1 and J is TRBJ2-5; TRBD1 might be the D (5 bases). The CDR3 spans 12 residues. The germline gives CDR1 SQVTM, CDR2 ANQGSEA.

The chain joins TRBV2 to TRBJ1-3; D remains ambiguous. The CDR3 loop spans 13 amino acids. Germline loops: CDR1 SNHLY, CDR2 FYNNEI. V lost 11 bases to trimming and J lost 4 bases, with 15 bases between them. The CDR3 loop is CAVLAAAGNTIYF. CDR3 DNA: TGTGCCGTTCTGGCGGCTGCGGGAAACACCATATATTTT.